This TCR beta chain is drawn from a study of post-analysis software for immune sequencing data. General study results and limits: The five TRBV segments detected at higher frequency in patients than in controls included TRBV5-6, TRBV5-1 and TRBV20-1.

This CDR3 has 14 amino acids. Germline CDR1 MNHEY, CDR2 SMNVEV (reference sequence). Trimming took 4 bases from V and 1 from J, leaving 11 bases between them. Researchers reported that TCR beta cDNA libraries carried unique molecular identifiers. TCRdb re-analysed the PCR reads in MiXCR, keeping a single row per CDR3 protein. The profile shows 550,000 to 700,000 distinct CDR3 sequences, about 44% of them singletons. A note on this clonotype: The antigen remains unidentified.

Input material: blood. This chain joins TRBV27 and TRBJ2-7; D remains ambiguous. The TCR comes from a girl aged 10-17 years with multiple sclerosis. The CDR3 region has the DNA TGTGCCAGCAGTTACCGCGGCGGTTCCTACGAGCAGTACTTC. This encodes CASSYRGGSYEQYF.